The rows below give T cell receptor beta chains drawn from one sample of a study of T-cell reconstitution after alpha-beta-depleted transplantation in children. Via MiXCR, TCRdb re-called the PCR reads, giving one row per CDR3 protein. This sample has some 500,000 distinct CDR3 sequences, with roughly 18% found just once. The sequences come from PBMCs from the stem cell graft donor, collected from the stem cell graft. The source of these receptors is a human donor who donated a stem cell graft to a child with acute lymphoblastic leukemia. Each CDR3 is given with its conserved first and last residue. Fields, in order: D gene, V gene, CDR3 length, J gene, clone size, CDR3 DNA, CDR3 protein. D genes are given only for firm matches. Clone size is given for some rows only: seen once, a few or many times, or a class if the clone is expanded.

>.|TRBV29-1|16|TRBJ1-1|few
TGCAGCGCCTTTAACCCAGAAGGGCCCATGAACACTGAAGCTTTCTTT
CSAFNPEGPMNTEAFF
>TRBD2|TRBV13|17|TRBJ2-3|.
TGTGCCAGCAGCCGGGAGGTTGCGGGAGTAGGCACAGATACGCAGTATTTT
CASSREVAGVGTDTQYF
>TRBD1|TRBV27|14|TRBJ1-5|.
TGTGCCAGCAGTGCCTACAGGGGGAGTCAGCCCCAGCATTTT
CASSAYRGSQPQHF
>.|TRBV4-3|17|TRBJ2-7|.
TGCGCCAGCAGCCAAGGTCTCTCCGGGAGCGGTAACTACGAGCAGTACTTC
CASSQGLSGSGNYEQYF
>.|TRBV5-1|19|TRBJ2-2|.
TGCGCCAGTCAACCCCTGGGGAAGGAGAACGTCGCGAACACCGGGGAGCTGTTTTTT
CASQPLGKENVANTGELFF
>.|TRBV30|14|TRBJ2-5|.
TGTGCCTGGAGTGTATGGGAGGATCAAGAGACCCAGTACTTC
CAWSVWEDQETQYF
>TRBD2|TRBV5-4|15|TRBJ2-7|few
TGTGCCAGCAGCTTTACTAGCGCGCCCTCCAACGAGCAGTACTTC
CASSFTSAPSNEQYF
>.|TRBV20-1|13|TRBJ1-2|.
TGCAGTGCTAGGGGGCGGGGAATTTATGGCTACACCTTC
CSARGRGIYGYTF
>.|TRBV20-1|13|TRBJ1-5|.
TGCAGTGCTAATCTCTTCAGCAATCAGCCCCAGCATTTT
CSANLFSNQPQHF
>.|TRBV29-1|16|TRBJ2-1|few
TGCAGCGTTGGACCCCTAACCGGGACCTATCTCCATGAGCAGTTCTTC
CSVGPLTGTYLHEQFF
>.|TRBV28|14|TRBJ2-3|.
TGTGCCAGCAGTGGCCGTAGCCTGTTAGATACGCAGTATTTT
CASSGRSLLDTQYF
>TRBD1|TRBV12-3/TRBV12-4|17|TRBJ1-1|.
TGTGCCAGCAGTTTATGGGGGGTGTACAGGGGCGGTATTGAAGCTTTCTTT
CASSLWGVYRGGIEAFF
>TRBD1|TRBV6-1|15|TRBJ1-2|.
TGTGCCAGCAGCAGGACAGGCGACCCTTTCTATGGCTACACCTTC
CASSRTGDPFYGYTF
>.|TRBV15|12|TRBJ2-7|few
TGTGCCACCAGCAGAGGGGGGGACGAGCAGTACTTC
CATSRGGDEQYF
>.|TRBV20-1|16|TRBJ2-3|.
TGCAGTGCTAGTGGTACGGAGTCAGATAGCACAGATACGCAGTATTTT
CSASGTESDSTDTQYF
>.|TRBV18|13|TRBJ2-5|.
TGTGCCAGCTCAACGGATAATATGAGTCCGGGGAACTTC
CASSTDNMSPGNF
>.|TRBV7-9|13|TRBJ1-2|.
TGTGCCAGTGTGTGGCTCGGACCCTATGGCTACACCTTC
CASVWLGPYGYTF
>.|TRBV5-3|16|TRBJ1-4|.
TGTGCCAGAGGGAAGGGGTCCAAGACAACTAATGAAAAACTGTTTTTT
CARGKGSKTTNEKLFF
>.|TRBV3-1|14|TRBJ2-7|few
TGTGCCAGCAGCCAAGAGGGACGGCCCTACGAGCAGTACTTC
CASSQEGRPYEQYF
>.|TRBV5-1|13|TRBJ1-6|.
TGCGCCAGCAGCTCCTCCCTTGGAGATCCCCTCCACTTT
CASSSSLGDPLHF
>.|TRBV4-2|14|TRBJ1-5|few
TGTGCCAGCAGCCAAGATGAGGGTTTGCAGCCCCAGCATTTT
CASSQDEGLQPQHF
>.|TRBV29-1|12|TRBJ2-3|.
TGCAGCGTCGGACTGTACACAGATACGCAGTATTTT
CSVGLYTDTQYF
>.|TRBV20-1|18|TRBJ1-6|.
TGCAGTGCTAGAGATCTGGCACAGGCGTACTCCTATAATTCACCCCTCCACTTT
CSARDLAQAYSYNSPLHF
>.|TRBV12-3/TRBV12-4|17|TRBJ2-1|few
TGTGCCAGCATCACGTATGGGTGGGGGAGCTCCTACAATGAGCAGTTCTTC
CASITYGWGSSYNEQFF